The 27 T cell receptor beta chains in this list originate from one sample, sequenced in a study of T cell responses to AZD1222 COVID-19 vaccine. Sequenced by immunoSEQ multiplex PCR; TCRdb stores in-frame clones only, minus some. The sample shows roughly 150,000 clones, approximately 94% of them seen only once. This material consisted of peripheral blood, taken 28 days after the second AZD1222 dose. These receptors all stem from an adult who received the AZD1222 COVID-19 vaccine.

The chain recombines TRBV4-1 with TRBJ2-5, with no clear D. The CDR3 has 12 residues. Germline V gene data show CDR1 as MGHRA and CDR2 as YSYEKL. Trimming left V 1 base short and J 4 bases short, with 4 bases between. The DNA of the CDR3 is TGCGCCAGCAGCCAAGGGCTAGAGACCCAGTACTTC. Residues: CASSQGLETQYF.

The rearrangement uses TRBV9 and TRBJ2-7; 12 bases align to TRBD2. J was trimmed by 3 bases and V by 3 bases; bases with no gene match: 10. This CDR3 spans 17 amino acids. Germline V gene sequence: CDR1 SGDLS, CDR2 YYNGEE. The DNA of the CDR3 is TGTGCCAGCAGCGGAGGGACTAGCGGGTATGAGAGCTACGAGCAGTACTTC. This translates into CASSGGTSGYESYEQYF.

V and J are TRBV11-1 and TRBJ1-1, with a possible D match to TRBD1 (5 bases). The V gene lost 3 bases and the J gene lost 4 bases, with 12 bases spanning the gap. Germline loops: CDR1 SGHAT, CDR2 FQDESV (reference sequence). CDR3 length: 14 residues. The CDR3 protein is CASSLGPPGTEAFF. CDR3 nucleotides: TGTGCCAGCAGCTTGGGACCGCCTGGCACTGAAGCTTTCTTT.

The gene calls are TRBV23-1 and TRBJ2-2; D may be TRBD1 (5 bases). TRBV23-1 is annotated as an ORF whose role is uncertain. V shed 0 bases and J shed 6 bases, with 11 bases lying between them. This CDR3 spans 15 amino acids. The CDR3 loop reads CASSQSKGASGELFF. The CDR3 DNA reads TGCGCCAGCAGTCAATCGAAAGGGGCTTCCGGGGAGCTGTTTTTT.

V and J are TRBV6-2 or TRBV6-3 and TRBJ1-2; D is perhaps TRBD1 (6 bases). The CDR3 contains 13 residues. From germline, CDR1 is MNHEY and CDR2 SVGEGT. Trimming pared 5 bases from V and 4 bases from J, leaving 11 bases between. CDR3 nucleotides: TGTGCCAGCAGTCCCGGGACACTCTATGGCTACACCTTC. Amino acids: CASSPGTLYGYTF.

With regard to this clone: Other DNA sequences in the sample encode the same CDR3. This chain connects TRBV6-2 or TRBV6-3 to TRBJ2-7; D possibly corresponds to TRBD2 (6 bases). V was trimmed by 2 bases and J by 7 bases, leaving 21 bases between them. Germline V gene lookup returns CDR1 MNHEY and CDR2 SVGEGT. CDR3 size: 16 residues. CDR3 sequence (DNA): TGTGCCAGCAGTTACCGACCGACTAGTGGGGGGAGTGAGCAGTACTTC. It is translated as CASSYRPTSGGSEQYF.

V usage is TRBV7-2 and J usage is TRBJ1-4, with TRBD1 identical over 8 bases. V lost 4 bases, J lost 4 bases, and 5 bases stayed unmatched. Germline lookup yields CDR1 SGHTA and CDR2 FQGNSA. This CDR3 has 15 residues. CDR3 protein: CASSSQGAGNEKLFF. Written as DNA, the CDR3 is TGTGCCAGCAGCTCGCAGGGGGCGGGTAATGAAAAACTGTTTTTT.

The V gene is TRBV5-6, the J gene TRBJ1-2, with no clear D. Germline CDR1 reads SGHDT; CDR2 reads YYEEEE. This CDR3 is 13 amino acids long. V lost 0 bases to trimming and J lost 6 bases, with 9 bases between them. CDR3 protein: CASSLVGYHGYTF. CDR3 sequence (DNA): TGTGCCAGCAGCTTGGTCGGGTATCATGGCTACACCTTC.

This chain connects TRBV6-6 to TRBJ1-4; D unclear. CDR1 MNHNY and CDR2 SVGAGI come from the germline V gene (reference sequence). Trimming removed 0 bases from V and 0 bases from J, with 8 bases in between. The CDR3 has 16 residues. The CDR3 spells CASSYSRTATNEKLFF. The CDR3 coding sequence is TGTGCCAGCAGTTACTCCAGGACTGCAACTAATGAAAAACTGTTTTTT.

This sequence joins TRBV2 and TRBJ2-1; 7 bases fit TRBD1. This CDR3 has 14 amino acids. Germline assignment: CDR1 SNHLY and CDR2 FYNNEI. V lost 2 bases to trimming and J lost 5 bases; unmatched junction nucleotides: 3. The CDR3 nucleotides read TGTGCCAGCAGTGAAAGACAGGGCCACAATGAGCAGTTCTTC. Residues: CASSERQGHNEQFF. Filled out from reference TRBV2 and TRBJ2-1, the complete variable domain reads EPEVTQTPSHQVTQMGQEVILRCVPISNHLYFYWYRQILGQKVEFLVSFYNNEISEKSEIFDDQFSVERPDGSNFTLKIRSTKLEDSAMYFCASSERQGHNEQFFGPGTRLTVL.

As DNA, the CDR3 is TGTGCCAGCAGCCAGATCAGGAACACTGAAGCTTTCTTT. As protein: CASSQIRNTEAFF. This chain links TRBV6-5 with TRBJ1-1; D gene ambiguous. The CDR3 spans 13 residues. The V gene's germline CDR1 is MNHEY and CDR2 SVGAGI. The V end was cut by 6 bases, the J end by 1 base, with 9 bases between.

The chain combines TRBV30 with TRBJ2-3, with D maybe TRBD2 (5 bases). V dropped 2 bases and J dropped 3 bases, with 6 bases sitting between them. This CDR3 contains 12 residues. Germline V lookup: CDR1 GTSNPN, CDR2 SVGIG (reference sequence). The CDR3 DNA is TGTGCCTGGAGTTCGGGGACAGATACGCAGTATTTT. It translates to CAWSSGTDTQYF.

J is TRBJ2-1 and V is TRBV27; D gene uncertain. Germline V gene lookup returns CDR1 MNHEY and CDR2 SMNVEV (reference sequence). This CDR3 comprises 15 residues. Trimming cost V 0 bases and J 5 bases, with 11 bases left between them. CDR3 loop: CASSLSGFLHNEQFF. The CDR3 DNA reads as TGTGCCAGCAGTTTATCTGGGTTTCTTCACAATGAGCAGTTCTTC.

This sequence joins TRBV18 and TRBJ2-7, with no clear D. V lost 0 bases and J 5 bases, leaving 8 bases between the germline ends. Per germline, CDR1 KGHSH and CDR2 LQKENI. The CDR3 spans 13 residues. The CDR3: CASSPPVVDEQYF. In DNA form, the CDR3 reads TGTGCCAGCTCACCACCCGTCGTGGACGAGCAGTACTTC.

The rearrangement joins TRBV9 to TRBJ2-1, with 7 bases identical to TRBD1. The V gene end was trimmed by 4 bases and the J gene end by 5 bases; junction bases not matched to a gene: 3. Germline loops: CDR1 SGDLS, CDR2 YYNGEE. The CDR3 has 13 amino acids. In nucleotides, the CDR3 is TGTGCCAGCAGCTGGGACAGTCACAATGAGCAGTTCTTC. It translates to CASSWDSHNEQFF.

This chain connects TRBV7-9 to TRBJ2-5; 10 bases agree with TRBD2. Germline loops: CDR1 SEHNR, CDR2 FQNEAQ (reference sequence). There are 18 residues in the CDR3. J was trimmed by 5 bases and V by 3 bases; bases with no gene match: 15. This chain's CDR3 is CASSLWPQLAGVRETQYF. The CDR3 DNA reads TGTGCCAGCAGCTTGTGGCCCCAGCTAGCGGGAGTTCGGGAGACCCAGTACTTC.

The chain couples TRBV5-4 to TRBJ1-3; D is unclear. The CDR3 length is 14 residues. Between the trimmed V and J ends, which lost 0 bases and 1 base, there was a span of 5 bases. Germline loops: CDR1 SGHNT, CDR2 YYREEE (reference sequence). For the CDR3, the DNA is TGTGCCAGCAGCTTGGTGGGGTCTGGAAACACCATATATTTT. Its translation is CASSLVGSGNTIYF. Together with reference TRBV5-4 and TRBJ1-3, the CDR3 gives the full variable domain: ETGVTQSPTHLIKTRGQQVTLRCSSQSGHNTVSWYQQALGQGPQFIFQYYREEENGRGNFPPRFSGLQFPNYSSELNVNALELDDSALYLCASSLVGSGNTIYFGEGSWLTVV.

CDR3 protein: CAISEDSTGASYEQYF. The CDR3 DNA reads TGTGCCATCAGTGAGGACTCGACTGGGGCCTCCTACGAGCAGTACTTC. V and J are TRBV10-3 and TRBJ2-7; D is perhaps TRBD1 (5 bases). Germline loops: CDR1 ENHRY, CDR2 SYGVKD. Deletions cut 2 bases from V and 0 bases from J, with 14 bases between. This CDR3 has 16 residues.

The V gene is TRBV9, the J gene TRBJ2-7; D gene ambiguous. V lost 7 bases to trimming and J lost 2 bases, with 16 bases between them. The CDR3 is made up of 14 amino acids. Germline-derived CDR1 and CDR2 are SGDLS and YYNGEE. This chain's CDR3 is CASARRPATYEQYF. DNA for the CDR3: TGTGCCAGCGCTCGACGGCCAGCCACCTACGAGCAGTACTTC.

The CDR3 loop reads CASSLALGGEAFF. As DNA, the CDR3 is TGTGCCAGCAGCTTAGCGCTAGGAGGTGAAGCTTTCTTT. The rearrangement uses TRBV7-9 and TRBJ1-1; D remains ambiguous. The CDR3 length is 13 residues. With 0 bases removed from V and 7 bases from J, the gap between germline ends came to 9 bases. Per germline, CDR1 SEHNR and CDR2 FQNEAQ (reference sequence).

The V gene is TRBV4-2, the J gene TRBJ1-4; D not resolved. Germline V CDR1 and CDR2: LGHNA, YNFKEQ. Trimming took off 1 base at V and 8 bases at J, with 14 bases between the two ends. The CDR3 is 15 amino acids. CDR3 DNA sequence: TGTGCCAGCAGCCAAGCCGGGCCCGGCGGCGAAAAACTGTTTTTT. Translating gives CASSQAGPGGEKLFF.

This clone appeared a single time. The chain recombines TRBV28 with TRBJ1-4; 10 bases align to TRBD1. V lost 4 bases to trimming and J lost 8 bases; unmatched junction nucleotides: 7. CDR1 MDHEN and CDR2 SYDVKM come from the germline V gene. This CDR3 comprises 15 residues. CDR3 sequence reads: CASSSTGTGVEKLFF. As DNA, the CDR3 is TGTGCCAGCAGTTCCACCGGGACAGGGGTGGAAAAACTGTTTTTT.

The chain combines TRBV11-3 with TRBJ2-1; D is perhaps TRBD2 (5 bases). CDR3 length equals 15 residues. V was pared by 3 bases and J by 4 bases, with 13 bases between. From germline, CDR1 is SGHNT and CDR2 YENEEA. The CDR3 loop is CASSFSETTYNEQFF. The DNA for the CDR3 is TGTGCCAGCAGCTTTAGCGAGACCACGTACAATGAGCAGTTCTTC.

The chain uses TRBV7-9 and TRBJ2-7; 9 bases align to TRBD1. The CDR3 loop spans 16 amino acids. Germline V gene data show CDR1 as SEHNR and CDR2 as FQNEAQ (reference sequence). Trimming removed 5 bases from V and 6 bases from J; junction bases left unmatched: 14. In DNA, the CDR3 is TGTGCCAGCAGCCCCCTTGGACAGGGGAGAGGGTCCGAGCAGTACTTC. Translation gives CASSPLGQGRGSEQYF.

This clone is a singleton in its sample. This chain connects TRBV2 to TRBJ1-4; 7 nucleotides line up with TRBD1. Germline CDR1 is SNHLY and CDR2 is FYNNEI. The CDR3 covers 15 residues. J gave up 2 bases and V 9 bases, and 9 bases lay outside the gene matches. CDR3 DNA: TGTGCCAGTCAAGGGGGCGCGGCGACTAATGAAAAACTGTTTTTT. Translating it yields CASQGGAATNEKLFF.

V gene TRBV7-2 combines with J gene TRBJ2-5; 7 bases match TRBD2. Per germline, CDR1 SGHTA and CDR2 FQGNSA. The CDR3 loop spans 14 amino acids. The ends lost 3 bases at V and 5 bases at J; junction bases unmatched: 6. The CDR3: CASSLAGVMETQYF. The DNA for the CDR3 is TGTGCCAGCAGCTTGGCGGGAGTAATGGAGACCCAGTACTTC. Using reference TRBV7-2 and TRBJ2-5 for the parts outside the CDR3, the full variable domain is GAGVSQSPSNKVTEKGKDVELRCDPISGHTALYWYRQSLGQGLEFLIYFQGNSAPDKSGLPSDRFSAERTGGSVSTLTIQRTQQEDSAVYLCASSLAGVMETQYFGPGTRLLVL.

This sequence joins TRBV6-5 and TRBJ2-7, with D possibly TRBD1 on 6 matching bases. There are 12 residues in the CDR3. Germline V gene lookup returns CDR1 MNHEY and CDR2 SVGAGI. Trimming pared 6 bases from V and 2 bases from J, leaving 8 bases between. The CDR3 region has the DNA TGTGCCAGCAGAGACAGGACCTACGAGCAGTACTTC. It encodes CASRDRTYEQYF.